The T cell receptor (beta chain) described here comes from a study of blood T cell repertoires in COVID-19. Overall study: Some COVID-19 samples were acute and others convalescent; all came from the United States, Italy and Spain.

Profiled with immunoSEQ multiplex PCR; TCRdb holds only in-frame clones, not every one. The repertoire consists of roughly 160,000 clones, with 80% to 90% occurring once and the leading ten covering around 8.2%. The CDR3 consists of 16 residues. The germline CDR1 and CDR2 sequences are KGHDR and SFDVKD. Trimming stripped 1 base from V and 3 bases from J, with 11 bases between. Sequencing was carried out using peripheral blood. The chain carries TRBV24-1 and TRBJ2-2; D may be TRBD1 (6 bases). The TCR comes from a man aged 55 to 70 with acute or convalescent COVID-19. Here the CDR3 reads CATSDFSTGHTGELFF. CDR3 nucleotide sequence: TGTGCCACCAGTGATTTTAGCACAGGGCACACCGGGGAGCTGTTTTTT.